The clone carrying this TCR beta chain occurred many times. What it binds is not known. The data derive from a study of T cell repertoires in cytomegalovirus infection. Study-level findings and limits: CMV-specific TCR beta clonotypes restricted by HLA-C dominated the ex vivo response. The cumulative frequency of public TCR beta families distinguished individuals who carried CMV together with the relevant HLA.

TCRdb called the reads again in MiXCR, with one record for every CDR3 protein. The table includes approximately 240,000 distinct CDR3 sequences, approximately 13% detected once. Germline loops: CDR1 MNHEY, CDR2 SMNVEV (reference sequence). The J segment lost 3 bases and the V segment lost 6 bases, leaving 8 bases of the junction unmatched. The CDR3 is 14 amino acids. This sequence originates from a human donor in good health (CMV status not recorded). Some clones in this sample may be carry-over from other donors' samples. V and J are TRBV27 and TRBJ2-7; 7 bases are shared with TRBD2. Sequencing used PBMCs. CDR3 sequence reads: CASRGSGTNYEQYF. The CDR3 DNA sequence: TGTGCCAGCAGGGGAAGCGGGACCAACTACGAGCAGTACTTC.